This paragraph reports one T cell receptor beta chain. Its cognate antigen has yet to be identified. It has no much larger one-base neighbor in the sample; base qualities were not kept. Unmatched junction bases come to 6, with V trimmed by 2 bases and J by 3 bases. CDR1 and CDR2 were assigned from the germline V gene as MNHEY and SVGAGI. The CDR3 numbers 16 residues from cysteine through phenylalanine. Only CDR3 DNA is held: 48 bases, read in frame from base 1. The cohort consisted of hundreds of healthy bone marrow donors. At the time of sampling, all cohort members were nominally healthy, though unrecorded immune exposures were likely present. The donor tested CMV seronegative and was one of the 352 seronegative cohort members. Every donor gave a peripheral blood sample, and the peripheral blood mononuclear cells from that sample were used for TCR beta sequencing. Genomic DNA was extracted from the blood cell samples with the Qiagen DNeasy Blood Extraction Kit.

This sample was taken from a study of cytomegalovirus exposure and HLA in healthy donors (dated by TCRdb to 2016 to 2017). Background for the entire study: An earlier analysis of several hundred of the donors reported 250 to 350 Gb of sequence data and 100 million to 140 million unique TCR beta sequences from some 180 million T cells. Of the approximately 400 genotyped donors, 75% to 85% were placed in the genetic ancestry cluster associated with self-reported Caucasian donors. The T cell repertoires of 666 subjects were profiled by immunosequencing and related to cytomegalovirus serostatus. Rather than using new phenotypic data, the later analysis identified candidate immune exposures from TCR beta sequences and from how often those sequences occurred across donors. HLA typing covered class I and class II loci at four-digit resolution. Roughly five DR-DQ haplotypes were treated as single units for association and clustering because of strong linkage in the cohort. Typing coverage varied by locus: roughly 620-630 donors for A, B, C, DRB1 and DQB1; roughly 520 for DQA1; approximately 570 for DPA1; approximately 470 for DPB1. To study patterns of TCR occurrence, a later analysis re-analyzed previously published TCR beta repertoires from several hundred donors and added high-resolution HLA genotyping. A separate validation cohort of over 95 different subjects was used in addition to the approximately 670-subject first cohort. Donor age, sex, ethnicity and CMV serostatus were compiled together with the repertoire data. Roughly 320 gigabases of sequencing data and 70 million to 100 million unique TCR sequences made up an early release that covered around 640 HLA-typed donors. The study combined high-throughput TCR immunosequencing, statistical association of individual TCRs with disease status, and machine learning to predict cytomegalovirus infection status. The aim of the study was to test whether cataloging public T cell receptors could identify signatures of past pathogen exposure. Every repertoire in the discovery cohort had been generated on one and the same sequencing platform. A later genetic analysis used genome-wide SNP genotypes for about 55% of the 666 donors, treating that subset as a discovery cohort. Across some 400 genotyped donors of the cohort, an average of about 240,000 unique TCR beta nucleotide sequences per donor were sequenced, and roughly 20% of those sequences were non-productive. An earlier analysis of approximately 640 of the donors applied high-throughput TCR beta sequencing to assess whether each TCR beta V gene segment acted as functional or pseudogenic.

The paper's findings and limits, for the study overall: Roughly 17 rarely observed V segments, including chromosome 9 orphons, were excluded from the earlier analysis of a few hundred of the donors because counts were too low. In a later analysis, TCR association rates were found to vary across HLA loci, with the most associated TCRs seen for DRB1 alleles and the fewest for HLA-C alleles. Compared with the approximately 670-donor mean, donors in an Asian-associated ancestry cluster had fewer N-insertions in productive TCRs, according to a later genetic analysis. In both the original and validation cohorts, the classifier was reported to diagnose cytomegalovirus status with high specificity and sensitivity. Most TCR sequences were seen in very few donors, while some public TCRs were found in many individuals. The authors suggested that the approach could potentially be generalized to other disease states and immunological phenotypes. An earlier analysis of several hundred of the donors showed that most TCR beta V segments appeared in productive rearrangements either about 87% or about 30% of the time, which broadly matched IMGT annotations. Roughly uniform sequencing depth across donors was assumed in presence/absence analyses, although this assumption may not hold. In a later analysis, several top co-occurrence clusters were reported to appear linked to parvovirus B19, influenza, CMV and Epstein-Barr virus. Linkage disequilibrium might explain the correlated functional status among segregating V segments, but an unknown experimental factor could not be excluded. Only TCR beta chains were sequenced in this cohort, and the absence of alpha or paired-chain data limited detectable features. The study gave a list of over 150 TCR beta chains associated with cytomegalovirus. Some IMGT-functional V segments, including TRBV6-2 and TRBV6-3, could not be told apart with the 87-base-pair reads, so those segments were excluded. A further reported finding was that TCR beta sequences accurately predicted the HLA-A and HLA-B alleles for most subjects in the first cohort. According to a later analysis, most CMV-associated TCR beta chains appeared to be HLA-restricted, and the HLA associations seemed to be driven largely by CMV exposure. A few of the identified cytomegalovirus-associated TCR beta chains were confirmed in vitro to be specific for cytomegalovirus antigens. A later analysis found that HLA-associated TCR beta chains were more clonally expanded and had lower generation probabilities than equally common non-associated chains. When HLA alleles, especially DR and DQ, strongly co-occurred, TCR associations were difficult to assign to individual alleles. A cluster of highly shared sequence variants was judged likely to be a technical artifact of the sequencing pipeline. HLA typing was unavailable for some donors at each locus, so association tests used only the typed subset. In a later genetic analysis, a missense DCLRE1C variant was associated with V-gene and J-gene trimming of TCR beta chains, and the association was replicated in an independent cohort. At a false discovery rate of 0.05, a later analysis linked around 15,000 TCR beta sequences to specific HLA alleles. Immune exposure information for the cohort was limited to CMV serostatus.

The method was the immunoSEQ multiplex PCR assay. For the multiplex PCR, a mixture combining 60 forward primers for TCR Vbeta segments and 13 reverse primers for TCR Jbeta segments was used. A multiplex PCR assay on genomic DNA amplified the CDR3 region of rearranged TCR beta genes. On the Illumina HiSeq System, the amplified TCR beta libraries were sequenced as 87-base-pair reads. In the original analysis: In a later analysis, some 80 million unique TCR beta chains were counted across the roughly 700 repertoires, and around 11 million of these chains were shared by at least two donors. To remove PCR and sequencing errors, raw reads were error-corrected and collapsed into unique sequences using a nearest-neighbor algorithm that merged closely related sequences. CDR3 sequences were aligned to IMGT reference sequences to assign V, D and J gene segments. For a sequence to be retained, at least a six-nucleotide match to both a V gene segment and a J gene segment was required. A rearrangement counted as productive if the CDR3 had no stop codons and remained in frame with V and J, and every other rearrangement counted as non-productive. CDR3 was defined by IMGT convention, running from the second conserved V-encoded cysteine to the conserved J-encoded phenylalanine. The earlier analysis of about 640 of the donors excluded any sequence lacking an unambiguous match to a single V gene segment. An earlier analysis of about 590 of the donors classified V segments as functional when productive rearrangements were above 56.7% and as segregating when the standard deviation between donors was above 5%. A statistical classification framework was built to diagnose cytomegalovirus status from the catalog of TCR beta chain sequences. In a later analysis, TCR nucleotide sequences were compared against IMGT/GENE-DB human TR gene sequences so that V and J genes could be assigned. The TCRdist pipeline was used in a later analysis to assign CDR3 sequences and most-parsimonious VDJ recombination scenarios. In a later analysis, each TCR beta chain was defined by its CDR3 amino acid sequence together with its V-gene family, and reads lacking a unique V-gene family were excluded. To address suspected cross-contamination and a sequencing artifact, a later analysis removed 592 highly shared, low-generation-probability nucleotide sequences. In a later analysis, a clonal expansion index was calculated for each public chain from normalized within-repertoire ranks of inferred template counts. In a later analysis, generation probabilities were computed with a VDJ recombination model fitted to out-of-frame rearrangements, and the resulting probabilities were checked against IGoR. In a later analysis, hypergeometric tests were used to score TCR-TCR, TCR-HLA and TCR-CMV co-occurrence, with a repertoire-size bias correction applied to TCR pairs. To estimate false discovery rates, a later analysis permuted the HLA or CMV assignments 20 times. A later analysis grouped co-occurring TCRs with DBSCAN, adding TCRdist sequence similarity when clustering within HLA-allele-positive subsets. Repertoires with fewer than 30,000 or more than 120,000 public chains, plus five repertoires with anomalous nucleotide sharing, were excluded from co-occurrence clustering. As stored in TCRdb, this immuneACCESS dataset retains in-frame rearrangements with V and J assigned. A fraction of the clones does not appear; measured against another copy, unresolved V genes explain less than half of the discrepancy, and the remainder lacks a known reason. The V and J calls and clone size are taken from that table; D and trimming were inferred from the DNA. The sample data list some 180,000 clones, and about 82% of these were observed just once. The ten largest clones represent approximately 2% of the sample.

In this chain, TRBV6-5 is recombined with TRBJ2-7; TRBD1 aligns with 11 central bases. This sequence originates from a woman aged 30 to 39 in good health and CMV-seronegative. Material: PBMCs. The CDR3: CASSYLGQGANYEQYF. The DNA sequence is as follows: TGTGCCAGCAGTTACCTCGGACAGGGGGCAAACTACGAGCAGTACTTC.